The source of this T cell receptor (beta chain) is a study of blood T cell repertoires in COVID-19. Study-level background: T cells, B-cell-depleted T cells, or PBMCs provided the cDNA or gDNA that served as material.

Donors in Cohort 3 who had recovered were those with two negative PCRs, healthcare professional clearance, or resolution of their symptoms. The CDR3 extends over 15 amino acids. Germline trimming cut 4 bases from V and 3 bases from J; bases unmatched to any gene: 6. CDR1 is MNHEY, CDR2 SMNVEV, per germline (reference sequence). TCRdb keeps only in-frame clones here, not all; method: immunoSEQ multiplex PCR. The table shows fewer than 300,000 clones, with about 89% occurring only once. The material sequenced was PBMCs or T cells enriched from blood (not recorded which). J is TRBJ2-3 and V is TRBV27; 8 bases fit TRBD2. The TCR was taken from a man aged 40-49 years who had recovered from COVID-19. The CDR3 spells CASSWSGGRTDTQYF. CDR3 DNA: TGTGCCAGCAGTTGGAGCGGGGGAAGGACAGATACGCAGTATTTT.